This is a list of T cell receptor beta chains from one sample in a study of response to subunit inactivated influenza vaccine. TCRdb recomputed calls from the RT-PCR reads with MiXCR, one row per CDR3 protein. The table shows about 540,000 distinct CDR3 sequences, with around a quarter occurring only once. In addition, the sample was reused for a study of T cells expressing NK-cell markers.

The sequences come from CD4+ T cells sorted from PBMCs, collected roughly 12 days after vaccination. The receptors shown here come from a man aged 45-65 years who received an inactivated influenza vaccine. Each CDR3 is given with its conserved first and last residue. The order of the fields is clone size, CDR3 length, J gene, V gene, D gene, CDR3 protein, CDR3 DNA. A D gene is named only where the DNA matches it firmly. Some rows mark clone size as missing; the rest say once, few, many or name a class of expanded clone.

abundance: .
len: 12
j_gene: TRBJ2-7
v_gene: TRBV6-2/TRBV6-3
d_gene: .
CDR3aa: CASSLPAGEQYF
CDR3nt: TGTGCCAGCAGCTTACCAGCTGGCGAGCAGTACTTC

abundance: .
len: 12
j_gene: TRBJ1-1
v_gene: TRBV29-1
d_gene: TRBD1
CDR3aa: CSVAGGHTEAFF
CDR3nt: TGCAGCGTTGCAGGGGGTCACACTGAAGCTTTCTTT

abundance: .
len: 14
j_gene: TRBJ2-1
v_gene: TRBV7-2
d_gene: .
CDR3aa: CASSTLGSYNEQFF
CDR3nt: TGTGCCAGCAGTACCCTGGGCTCCTACAATGAGCAGTTCTTC

abundance: few
len: 15
j_gene: TRBJ2-6
v_gene: TRBV29-1
d_gene: .
CDR3aa: CSVVGGGSGANVLTF
CDR3nt: TGCAGCGTTGTGGGCGGTGGCTCTGGGGCCAACGTCCTGACTTTC

abundance: few
len: 12
j_gene: TRBJ2-3
v_gene: TRBV5-1
d_gene: .
CDR3aa: CASMASTDTQYF
CDR3nt: TGCGCCAGCATGGCTAGCACAGATACGCAGTATTTT

abundance: few
len: 15
j_gene: TRBJ2-2
v_gene: TRBV7-3
d_gene: TRBD1
CDR3aa: CASSPGTGTTGELFF
CDR3nt: TGTGCCAGCAGCCCCGGGACAGGGACAACCGGGGAGCTGTTTTTT

abundance: .
len: 13
j_gene: TRBJ2-7
v_gene: TRBV19
d_gene: .
CDR3aa: CASSIGQLYEQYF
CDR3nt: TGTGCCAGTAGTATTGGACAGCTCTACGAGCAGTACTTC

abundance: few
len: 15
j_gene: TRBJ2-2
v_gene: TRBV5-6
d_gene: TRBD2
CDR3aa: CASSSSGVPTGELFF
CDR3nt: TGTGCCAGCAGCTCAAGCGGGGTACCCACCGGGGAGCTGTTTTTT

abundance: few
len: 16
j_gene: TRBJ2-5
v_gene: TRBV20-1
d_gene: .
CDR3aa: CSARGSRDTQKETQYF
CDR3nt: TGCAGTGCTAGAGGCTCCCGGGACACCCAAAAAGAGACCCAGTACTTC

abundance: few
len: 14
j_gene: TRBJ2-5
v_gene: TRBV20-1
d_gene: TRBD2
CDR3aa: CSASGLAEQETQYF
CDR3nt: TGCAGTGCTTCGGGACTAGCGGAGCAAGAGACCCAGTACTTC

abundance: few
len: 13
j_gene: TRBJ1-1
v_gene: TRBV6-2/TRBV6-3
d_gene: .
CDR3aa: CASSWGTNTEAFF
CDR3nt: TGTGCCAGCAGTTGGGGAACTAACACTGAAGCTTTCTTT

abundance: .
len: 14
j_gene: TRBJ1-1
v_gene: TRBV29-1
d_gene: TRBD1
CDR3aa: CSVTPGGLNTEAFF
CDR3nt: TGCAGCGTTACCCCAGGGGGCTTGAACACTGAAGCTTTCTTT

abundance: .
len: 12
j_gene: TRBJ2-3
v_gene: TRBV12-3/TRBV12-4
d_gene: .
CDR3aa: CASSGARDTQYF
CDR3nt: TGTGCTAGTTCAGGGGCAAGGGATACGCAGTATTTT